Detailed here is one T cell receptor beta chain. The data were taken from a study of beta chain features in type 1 diabetes. CDR3 length: 14 residues. Trimming cost V 0 bases and J 9 bases; bases outside gene matches: 5. Germline CDR1 reads SGHRS; CDR2 reads YFSETQ. The isolated RNA, all of it, was reverse transcribed, so expressed TCRB transcripts were what got sequenced. Only in-frame clones appear in the TCRdb table, and some are missing; sequencing was by immunoSEQ multiplex PCR. The sample holds tens of thousands of clones; under 35% are singletons and the top ten take roughly 0.44%. The chain recombines TRBV5-1 with TRBJ2-3; 9 nucleotides line up with TRBD1. The clonotype originates from a woman aged 18-29 years in good health. What was sequenced was stem cell memory CD4+ T cells from blood. The CDR3 reads CASSLVGQGLTQYF. CDR3 DNA: TGCGCCAGCAGCTTGGTGGGACAGGGACTCACGCAGTATTTT.